This passage covers 14 T cell receptor beta chains from one sample sequenced in a study of CD8 T cells in Susac syndrome (dated by TCRdb to between 2018 and 2020). Library generation was performed with the immunoSEQ multiplex PCR assay. RNA was extracted using the RNeasy kit, and about 0.45 to 1 ug of the RNA was reverse transcribed with random hexamers. TCRdb applied fastp at Q25 and MiXCR to the public reads, then kept only in-frame beta chains. For every CDR3 protein sequence, its rows merge into one entry that carries the most common genes and DNA. A total of about 200,000 distinct CDR3 sequences appear in this sample, nearly 95% of them only once. Of the sample, under 0.095% is held by the ten largest clones. Sequencing was done on a sample of CD4+ T cells from PBMCs. These receptors all stem from a human donor with multiple sclerosis.

The chain has TRBV2 and TRBJ1-1; D is ambiguous. Germline lookup yields CDR1 SNHLY and CDR2 FYNNEI. Trimming removed 8 bases at V and 1 base at J, with 11 bases between. The CDR3 extends over 13 amino acids. CDR3 loop: CASHQETNTEAFF. The CDR3 DNA sequence: TGTGCCAGCCACCAGGAGACGAACACTGAAGCTTTCTTT. Using reference TRBV2 and TRBJ1-1 for the parts outside the CDR3, the full variable domain is EPEVTQTPSHQVTQMGQEVILRCVPISNHLYFYWYRQILGQKVEFLVSFYNNEISEKSEIFDDQFSVERPDGSNFTLKIRSTKLEDSAMYFCASHQETNTEAFFGQGTRLTVV.

The chain employs TRBV5-1 and TRBJ2-3; 7 bases line up with TRBD1. CDR1 and CDR2 from the germline V gene are SGHRS and YFSETQ. Trimming removed 7 bases from V and 2 bases from J; junction bases left unmatched: 4. CDR3 length: 13 amino acids. The CDR3 DNA is TGCGCCAGCGGGCAGGGGGACACAGATACGCAGTATTTT. It yields the protein CASGQGDTDTQYF.

The V gene is TRBV5-1, the J gene TRBJ2-5, with D tentatively TRBD1 or TRBD2 (5 bases each). V gave up 4 bases and J gave up 5 bases, with 15 bases separating them. This CDR3 comprises 14 residues. From germline, CDR1 is SGHRS and CDR2 YFSETQ. CDR3 coding DNA: TGCGCCAGCAGCCTCGGGGCCTCGGGGGAGACCCAGTACTTC. Its translation is CASSLGASGETQYF.

The chain has TRBV20-1 and TRBJ2-1, with 8 nucleotides matching TRBD2. Germline CDR1 DFQATT, CDR2 SNEGSKA (reference sequence). J lost 5 bases, V lost 0 bases, and 6 bases had no gene match. CDR3 length: 15 residues. DNA for the CDR3: TGCAGTGCTAGAGAGGGGGCTAGCGGGCACAATGAGCAGTTCTTC. Translating gives CSAREGASGHNEQFF.

This chain joins TRBV29-1 and TRBJ2-5, with 8 bases aligning to TRBD1. This CDR3 has 13 residues. V trimming: 8 bases; J trimming: 2 bases; junction bases outside the gene matches: 7. Germline assignment: CDR1 SQVTM and CDR2 ANQGSEA. The CDR3 DNA is TGCAGCCTACGCAGGGGGCATCAAGAGACCCAGTACTTC. This encodes CSLRRGHQETQYF.

This chain joins TRBV12-3 or TRBV12-4 and TRBJ2-7; a possible D gene is TRBD1 (5 bases). Trimming cost V 5 bases and J 9 bases, with 17 bases left between them. CDR3 length: 13 amino acids. CDR3 region: CASSIDSPWVQYF. The DNA for the CDR3 is TGTGCCAGCAGTATAGACAGTCCATGGGTGCAGTACTTC.

The chain recombines TRBV15 with TRBJ2-7, with unresolved D. Trimming shortened V by 0 bases and J by 2 bases, and 8 bases separated the two germline ends. This CDR3 region has 14 residues. Germline CDR1 reads LNHNV; CDR2 reads YYDKDF (reference sequence). The CDR3: CATSRDRFTYEQYF. In nucleotides, the CDR3 is TGTGCCACCAGCAGAGACAGGTTCACCTACGAGCAGTACTTC.

V gene TRBV20-1 combines with J gene TRBJ1-4; D remains ambiguous. V gave up 1 base and J gave up 6 bases, with 12 bases separating them. Germline V lookup: CDR1 DFQATT, CDR2 SNEGSKA (reference sequence). The length of the CDR3 is 14 residues. The CDR3 reads CSARGAWQYEKLFF. CDR3 coding DNA: TGCAGTGCTAGAGGCGCCTGGCAATATGAAAAACTGTTTTTT.

The V and J genes are TRBV7-9 and TRBJ1-4; D gene unclear. Per the germline V gene, CDR1 is SEHNR and CDR2 is FQNEAQ (reference sequence). V lost 6 bases, J lost 14 bases, and 16 bases lay in between. CDR3 size: 12 residues. CDR3 DNA sequence: TGTGCCAGCAGTTACGATATTGGGTACCTGTTTTTT. This gives the protein CASSYDIGYLFF.

The chain uses TRBV3-1 and TRBJ1-1; D is undetermined. The CDR3 has 13 amino acids. Germline loops: CDR1 LGHDT, CDR2 YNNKEL (reference sequence). The ends were cut back, 4 bases at V and 10 bases at J, with 16 bases in the middle. CDR3 nucleotide sequence: TGTGCCAGCAGCCTAAGACGGGGAGAGGGAGCTTTCTTT. Its protein is CASSLRRGEGAFF.

This clonotype was observed a single time. V gene TRBV20-1 combines with J gene TRBJ1-1, with D perhaps TRBD1 (5 bases). This CDR3 region has 13 residues. Germline V gene sequence: CDR1 DFQATT, CDR2 SNEGSKA (reference sequence). V dropped 4 bases and J dropped 0 bases, with 9 bases sitting between them. The CDR3: CSATRQLNTEAFF. The CDR3 bases are TGCAGTGCTACCCGACAGCTGAACACTGAAGCTTTCTTT.

This chain uses TRBV2 with TRBJ1-6; no clear D gene. This CDR3 has 13 amino acids. Trimming shortened V by 6 bases and J by 6 bases, and 9 bases separated the two germline ends. Germline loops: CDR1 SNHLY, CDR2 FYNNEI. CDR3 in DNA: TGTGCCAGCAGGGGCTCAGTTAATTCACCCCTCCACTTT. Its protein product is CASRGSVNSPLHF.

This clonotype occurred once. The chain uses TRBV27 and TRBJ2-2; 8 bases fit TRBD2. CDR1 is MNHEY, CDR2 SMNVEV, per germline (reference sequence). This CDR3 comprises 18 residues. The J segment lost 5 bases and the V segment lost 2 bases, leaving 13 bases of the junction unmatched. The CDR3 is CASSLRVRGLEDTGELFF. In DNA, the CDR3 is TGTGCCAGCAGTTTAAGGGTTCGGGGACTAGAAGATACCGGGGAGCTGTTTTTT.

This chain joins TRBV18 and TRBJ2-7, with 7 bases that match TRBD2. The V gene's germline CDR1 is KGHSH and CDR2 LQKENI. CDR3 length: 14 amino acids. V gave up 3 bases and J gave up 3 bases; unmatched junction bases: 5. CDR3 region: CASSPQASGYEQYF. CDR3 DNA: TGTGCCAGCTCACCTCAGGCTAGCGGCTACGAGCAGTACTTC.